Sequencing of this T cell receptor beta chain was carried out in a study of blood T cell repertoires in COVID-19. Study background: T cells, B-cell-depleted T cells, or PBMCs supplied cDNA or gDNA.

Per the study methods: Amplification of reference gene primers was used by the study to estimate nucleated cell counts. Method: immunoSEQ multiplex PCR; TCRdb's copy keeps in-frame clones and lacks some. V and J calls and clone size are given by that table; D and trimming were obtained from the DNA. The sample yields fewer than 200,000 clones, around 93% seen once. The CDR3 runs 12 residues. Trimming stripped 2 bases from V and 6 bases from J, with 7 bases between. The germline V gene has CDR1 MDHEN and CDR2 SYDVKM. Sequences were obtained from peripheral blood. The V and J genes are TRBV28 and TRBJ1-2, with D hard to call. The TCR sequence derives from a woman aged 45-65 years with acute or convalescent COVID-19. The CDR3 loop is CASSLARNGYTF. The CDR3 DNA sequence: TGTGCCAGCAGTTTAGCCAGAAATGGCTACACCTTC.